The rows below give T cell receptor beta chains drawn from one sample of a study of blood T cell repertoires in COVID-19. Here immunoSEQ multiplex PCR was the method, and the copy in TCRdb shows in-frame clones only, minus some. Counted here are 140,000 or so clones, 75% to 90% occurring once; the ten biggest clones make up roughly 3%. The sample consisted of peripheral blood. These receptors were collected from a woman in her fifties or sixties with active COVID-19. The CDR3 runs from the conserved cysteine through the conserved F or W. A D gene is named only where the DNA matches it firmly. Part of the rows lack a size; the others show once, few, many or a class for expanded clones.

V: TRBV7-2
size: -
D: -
J: TRBJ2-3
CDR3: CASSLVAASTDTQYF
DNA: TGTGCCAGCAGCTTAGTTGCGGCTAGCACAGATACGCAGTATTTT

V: TRBV4-2
size: once
D: -
J: TRBJ2-2
CDR3: CASSQPDTYTGELFF
DNA: TGTGCCAGCAGCCAGCCAGACACCTACACCGGGGAGCTGTTTTTT

V: TRBV9
size: -
D: -
J: TRBJ2-1
CDR3: CASSVRSSYNEQFF
DNA: TGTGCCAGCAGCGTCAGAAGCTCCTACAATGAGCAGTTCTTC

V: TRBV7-9
size: -
D: -
J: TRBJ2-5
CDR3: CASSSRRASAQETQYF
DNA: TGTGCCAGCAGCTCCCGTCGGGCTAGCGCCCAAGAGACCCAGTACTTC

V: TRBV6-4
size: -
D: TRBD2
J: TRBJ2-2
CDR3: CASRVTSGSGGELFF
DNA: TGTGCCAGCAGAGTGACTAGCGGGAGTGGCGGGGAGCTGTTTTTT

V: TRBV7-9
size: -
D: -
J: TRBJ2-2
CDR3: CASSRSQGETGELFF
DNA: TGTGCCAGCAGCCGGTCACAGGGTGAGACCGGGGAGCTGTTTTTT

V: TRBV6-2/TRBV6-3
size: once
D: TRBD2
J: TRBJ2-7
CDR3: CASSLTGGPYEQYF
DNA: TGTGCCAGCAGTCTGACGGGAGGGCCATACGAGCAGTACTTC

V: TRBV24-1
size: -
D: TRBD2
J: TRBJ2-4
CDR3: CATSGGSTAKNIQYF
DNA: TGTGCCACCAGCGGCGGGAGTACGGCCAAAAACATTCAGTACTTC

V: TRBV19
size: -
D: -
J: TRBJ1-4
CDR3: CASSTGPLEGLFF
DNA: TGTGCCAGTAGTACTGGCCCCTTGGAGGGGCTGTTTTTT

V: TRBV6-5
size: -
D: TRBD1
J: TRBJ1-3
CDR3: CASSYDRGGGNTIYF
DNA: TGTGCCAGCAGTTACGACAGGGGCGGTGGAAACACCATATATTTT

V: TRBV28
size: -
D: -
J: TRBJ2-2
CDR3: CASYRRGGFGELFF
DNA: TGTGCCAGCTACCGGAGGGGGGGCTTCGGGGAGCTGTTTTTT

V: TRBV6-2/TRBV6-3
size: -
D: TRBD2
J: TRBJ2-7
CDR3: CASSWASGTNEQYF
DNA: TGTGCCAGCAGTTGGGCTAGCGGGACTAACGAGCAGTACTTC

V: TRBV28
size: -
D: -
J: TRBJ1-4
CDR3: CASRQQGFEKLFF
DNA: TGTGCCAGCAGACAACAGGGCTTTGAAAAACTGTTTTTT

V: TRBV7-8
size: -
D: TRBD1
J: TRBJ1-6
CDR3: CASSFWTGRVYNSPLHF
DNA: TGTGCCAGCAGCTTTTGGACAGGGAGGGTTTATAATTCACCCCTCCACTTT

V: TRBV5-1
size: -
D: TRBD2
J: TRBJ2-1
CDR3: CASSQAGVSYNEQFF
DNA: TGCGCCAGCAGCCAAGCGGGAGTTTCCTACAATGAGCAGTTCTTC

V: TRBV6-5
size: -
D: -
J: TRBJ1-4
CDR3: CASSYTRVREKLFF
DNA: TGTGCCAGCAGTTACACCAGGGTGCGGGAAAAACTGTTTTTT

V: TRBV7-9
size: -
D: TRBD1
J: TRBJ1-2
CDR3: CASSVGQGATGYTF
DNA: TGTGCCAGCAGTGTGGGACAGGGGGCGACGGGCTACACCTTC

V: TRBV5-8
size: -
D: -
J: TRBJ2-3
CDR3: CASSLGWRSTDTQYF
DNA: TGTGCCAGCAGCTTGGGGTGGCGGAGCACAGATACGCAGTATTTT

V: TRBV3-1/TRBV3-2
size: -
D: -
J: TRBJ2-1
CDR3: CASSQEGLARSHNEQFF
DNA: TGTGCCAGCAGCCAAGAGGGCCTAGCGAGATCCCACAATGAGCAGTTCTTC

V: TRBV29-1
size: once
D: TRBD2
J: TRBJ2-1
CDR3: CSVESLAGALNEQFF
DNA: TGCAGCGTTGAAAGTTTAGCGGGAGCACTTAATGAGCAGTTCTTC

V: TRBV6-2/TRBV6-3
size: -
D: -
J: TRBJ2-1
CDR3: CATSYLGARLLNEQFF
DNA: TGTGCCACTAGTTACTTGGGGGCCCGGCTTCTTAATGAGCAGTTCTTC

V: TRBV29-1
size: -
D: TRBD1
J: TRBJ1-5
CDR3: CSVQETGSNQPQHF
DNA: TGCAGCGTCCAAGAGACAGGGAGCAATCAGCCCCAGCATTTT

V: TRBV7-2
size: once
D: -
J: TRBJ2-5
CDR3: CASSRGPQETQYF
DNA: TGTGCCAGCAGCCGTGGGCCACAAGAGACCCAGTACTTC

V: TRBV7-6
size: -
D: TRBD1
J: TRBJ1-1
CDR3: CASSARTGGITEAFF
DNA: TGTGCCAGCAGCGCTAGGACAGGGGGCATCACTGAAGCTTTCTTT

V: TRBV7-2
size: -
D: TRBD2
J: TRBJ2-1
CDR3: CASSPSTSGILYEQFF
DNA: TGTGCCAGCAGCCCCTCCACTAGCGGGATTTTGTATGAGCAGTTCTTC

V: TRBV14
size: -
D: -
J: TRBJ2-3
CDR3: CASGTAGRTQYF
DNA: TGTGCCAGCGGAACGGCGGGTAGGACGCAGTATTTT

V: TRBV4-3
size: -
D: -
J: TRBJ1-3
CDR3: CASSQGTASGNTIYF
DNA: TGCGCCAGCAGCCAAGGGACAGCCTCTGGAAACACCATATATTTT

V: TRBV5-6
size: -
D: -
J: TRBJ1-5
CDR3: CASSLGSSHSNQPQHF
DNA: TGTGCCAGCAGCCTCGGGTCTTCCCATAGCAATCAGCCCCAGCATTTT

V: TRBV14
size: -
D: TRBD2
J: TRBJ2-5
CDR3: CASSFRLAGGETQYF
DNA: TGTGCCAGCAGCTTCCGACTAGCGGGAGGGGAGACCCAGTACTTC

V: TRBV27
size: -
D: -
J: TRBJ2-6
CDR3: CASSKLTRMFSGANVLTF
DNA: TGTGCCAGCAGTAAATTGACACGGATGTTTTCTGGGGCCAACGTCCTGACTTTC

V: TRBV11-2
size: -
D: TRBD1
J: TRBJ2-1
CDR3: CASSLNRGVYNEQFF
DNA: TGTGCCAGCAGCTTAAACAGGGGAGTTTACAATGAGCAGTTCTTC

V: TRBV12-5
size: -
D: -
J: TRBJ2-7
CDR3: CASGLAGEGDIYEQYF
DNA: TGTGCTAGTGGTCTCGCGGGAGAGGGGGATATATACGAGCAGTACTTC

V: TRBV19
size: -
D: -
J: TRBJ1-4
CDR3: CASSIATGSWSEKLFF
DNA: TGTGCCAGTAGTATAGCCACAGGGTCCTGGAGTGAAAAACTGTTTTTT

V: TRBV28
size: once
D: TRBD2
J: TRBJ2-4
CDR3: CASATSGRVQYF
DNA: TGTGCCAGCGCTACTAGCGGGAGGGTTCAGTACTTC

V: TRBV9
size: -
D: -
J: TRBJ2-7
CDR3: CASSVGVGGSYEQYF
DNA: TGTGCCAGCAGCGTAGGAGTGGGAGGAAGCTACGAGCAGTACTTC

V: TRBV5-3
size: -
D: -
J: TRBJ2-4
CDR3: CARSLARRKIFFLAKNIQYF
DNA: TGTGCCAGAAGTCTGGCTCGGCGGAAGATTTTTTTCTTAGCCAAAAACATTCAGTACTTC

V: TRBV9
size: -
D: TRBD2
J: TRBJ2-3
CDR3: CASSQRRGGTDTQYF
DNA: TGTGCCAGCAGCCAAAGACGGGGGGGCACAGATACGCAGTATTTT

V: TRBV6-5
size: -
D: -
J: TRBJ2-1
CDR3: CASSVGLFHNEQFF
DNA: TGTGCCAGCAGCGTGGGACTGTTTCACAATGAGCAGTTCTTC

V: TRBV9
size: once
D: -
J: TRBJ1-2
CDR3: CASSPEDSAIYGYTF
DNA: TGTGCCAGCAGCCCAGAGGACAGCGCGATCTATGGCTACACCTTC

V: TRBV28
size: -
D: -
J: TRBJ1-1
CDR3: CASIGQVNTEAFF
DNA: TGTGCCAGCATTGGACAAGTGAACACTGAAGCTTTCTTT

V: TRBV4-3
size: -
D: TRBD2
J: TRBJ2-3
CDR3: CASSQDLTSGNLDTQYF
DNA: TGCGCCAGCAGCCAAGATTTGACTAGCGGTAACCTAGATACGCAGTATTTT